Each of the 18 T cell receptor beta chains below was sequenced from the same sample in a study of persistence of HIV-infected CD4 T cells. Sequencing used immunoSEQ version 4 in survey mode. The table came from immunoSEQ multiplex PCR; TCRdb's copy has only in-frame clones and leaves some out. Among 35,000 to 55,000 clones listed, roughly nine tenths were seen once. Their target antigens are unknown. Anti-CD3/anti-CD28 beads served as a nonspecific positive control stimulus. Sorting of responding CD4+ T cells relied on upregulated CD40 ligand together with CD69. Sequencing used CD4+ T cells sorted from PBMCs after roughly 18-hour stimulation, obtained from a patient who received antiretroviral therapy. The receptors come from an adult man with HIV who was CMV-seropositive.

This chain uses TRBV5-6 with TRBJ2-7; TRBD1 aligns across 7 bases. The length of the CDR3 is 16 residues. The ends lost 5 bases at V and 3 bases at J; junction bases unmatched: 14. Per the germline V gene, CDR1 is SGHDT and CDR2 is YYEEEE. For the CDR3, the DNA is TGTGCCAGCAGACAAACATCGACAGGGTGGAGCTACGAGCAGTACTTC. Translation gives CASRQTSTGWSYEQYF.

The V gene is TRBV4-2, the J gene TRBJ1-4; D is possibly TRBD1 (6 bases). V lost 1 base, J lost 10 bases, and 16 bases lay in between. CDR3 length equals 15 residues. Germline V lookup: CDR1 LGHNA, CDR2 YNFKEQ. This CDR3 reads CASSQGRFNRAKLFF. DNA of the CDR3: TGTGCCAGCAGCCAAGGAAGGTTTAACAGGGCAAAACTGTTTTTT.

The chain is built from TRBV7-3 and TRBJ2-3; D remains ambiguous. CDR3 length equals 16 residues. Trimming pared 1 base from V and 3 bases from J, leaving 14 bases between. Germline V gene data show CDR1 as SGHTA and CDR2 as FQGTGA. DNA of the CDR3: TGTGCCAGCAGCTTAAGAGGCTCGGGCTGGACAGATACGCAGTATTTT. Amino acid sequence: CASSLRGSGWTDTQYF.

The CDR3 coding sequence is TGTGCCAGCTCCGGGACAGGGGCGTACGAGCAGTACTTC. Amino acid sequence: CASSGTGAYEQYF. The chain recombines TRBV18 with TRBJ2-7; TRBD1 agrees at 10 bases. The length of the CDR3 is 13 residues. The trim removed 6 bases at V and 4 bases at J, leaving 3 bases unmatched. Germline lookup yields CDR1 KGHSH and CDR2 LQKENI.

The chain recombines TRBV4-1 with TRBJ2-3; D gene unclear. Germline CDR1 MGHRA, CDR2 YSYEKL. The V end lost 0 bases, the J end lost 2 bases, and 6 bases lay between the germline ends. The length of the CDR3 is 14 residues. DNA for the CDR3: TGCGCCAGCAGCCAAGAAAAGCCCACAGATACGCAGTATTTT. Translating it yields CASSQEKPTDTQYF.

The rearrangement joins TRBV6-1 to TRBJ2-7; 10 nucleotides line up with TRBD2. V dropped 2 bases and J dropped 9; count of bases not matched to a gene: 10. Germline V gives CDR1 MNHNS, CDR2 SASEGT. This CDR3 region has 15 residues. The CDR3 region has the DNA TGTGCCAGCAGTGAACGGTCTAGCGGGGGCGCGGTGCAGTACTTC. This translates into CASSERSSGGAVQYF.

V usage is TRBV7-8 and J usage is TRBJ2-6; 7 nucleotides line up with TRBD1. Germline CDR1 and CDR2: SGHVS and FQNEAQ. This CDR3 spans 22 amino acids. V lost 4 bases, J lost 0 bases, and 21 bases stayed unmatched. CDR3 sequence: CASSSHFRHTGTDFSGANVLTF. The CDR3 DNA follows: TGTGCCAGCAGCTCTCACTTTAGACACACCGGGACAGACTTCTCTGGGGCCAACGTCCTGACTTTC.

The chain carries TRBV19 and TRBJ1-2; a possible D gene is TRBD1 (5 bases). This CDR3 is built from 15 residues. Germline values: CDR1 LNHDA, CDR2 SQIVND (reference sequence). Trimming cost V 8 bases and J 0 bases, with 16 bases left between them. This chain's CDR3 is CASSLGTLANYGYTF. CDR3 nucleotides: TGTGCCAGTTCCTTGGGGACCTTAGCTAACTATGGCTACACCTTC.

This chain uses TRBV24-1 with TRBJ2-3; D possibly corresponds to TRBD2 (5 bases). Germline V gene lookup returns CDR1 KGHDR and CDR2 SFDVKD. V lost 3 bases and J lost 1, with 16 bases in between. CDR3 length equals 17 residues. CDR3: CATSDLPGLGGTDTQYF. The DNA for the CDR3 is TGTGCCACCAGTGATCTACCAGGATTGGGAGGCACAGATACGCAGTATTTT.

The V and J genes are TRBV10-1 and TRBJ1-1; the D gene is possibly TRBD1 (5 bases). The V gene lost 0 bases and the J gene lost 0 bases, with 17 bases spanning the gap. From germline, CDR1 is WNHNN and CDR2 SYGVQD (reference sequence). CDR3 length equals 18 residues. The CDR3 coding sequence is TGCGCCAGCAGTGAGTCGCAGGTTCCTAGGGGCATGAACACTGAAGCTTTCTTT. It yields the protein CASSESQVPRGMNTEAFF.

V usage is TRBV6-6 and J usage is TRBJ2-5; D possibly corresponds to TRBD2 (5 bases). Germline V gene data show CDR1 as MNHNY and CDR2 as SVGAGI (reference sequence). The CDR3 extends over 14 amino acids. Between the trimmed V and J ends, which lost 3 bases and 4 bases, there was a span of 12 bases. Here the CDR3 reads CASSYKAAAETQYF. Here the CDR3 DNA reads TGTGCCAGCAGTTATAAAGCAGCGGCAGAGACCCAGTACTTC.

The CDR3 here is CASSQRAAGGYTF. As DNA, the CDR3 is TGTGCCAGCAGCCAACGGGCCGCGGGTGGCTACACCTTC. This chain joins TRBV6-5 and TRBJ1-2, with unresolved D. The CDR3 covers 13 residues. In germline, CDR1 is MNHEY, CDR2 SVGAGI. V lost 6 bases and J lost 7, with 15 bases in between.

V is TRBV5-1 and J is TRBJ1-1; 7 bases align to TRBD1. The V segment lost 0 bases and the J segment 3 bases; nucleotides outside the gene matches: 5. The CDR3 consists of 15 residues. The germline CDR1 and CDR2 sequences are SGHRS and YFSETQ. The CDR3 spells CASSLAYRGYTEAFF. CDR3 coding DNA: TGCGCCAGCAGCTTGGCTTACAGGGGTTACACTGAAGCTTTCTTT.

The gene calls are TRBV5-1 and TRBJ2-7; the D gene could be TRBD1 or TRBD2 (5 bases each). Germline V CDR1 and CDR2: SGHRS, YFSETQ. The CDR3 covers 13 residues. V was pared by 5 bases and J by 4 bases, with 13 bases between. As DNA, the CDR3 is TGCGCCAGCAGTCACGGGACGGTGTACGAGCAGTACTTC. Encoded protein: CASSHGTVYEQYF.

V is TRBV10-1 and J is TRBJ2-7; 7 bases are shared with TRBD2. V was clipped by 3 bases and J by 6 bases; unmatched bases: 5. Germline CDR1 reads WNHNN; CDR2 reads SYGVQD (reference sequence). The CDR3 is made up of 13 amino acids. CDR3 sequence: CASSDGEGIEQYF. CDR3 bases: TGCGCCAGCAGTGACGGGGAGGGTATCGAGCAGTACTTC.

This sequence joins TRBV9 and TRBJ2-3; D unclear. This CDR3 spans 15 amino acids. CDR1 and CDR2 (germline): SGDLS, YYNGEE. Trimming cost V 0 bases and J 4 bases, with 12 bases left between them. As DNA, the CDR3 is TGTGCCAGCAGCGTAGGGGCCCATGACGCAGATACGCAGTATTTT. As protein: CASSVGAHDADTQYF.

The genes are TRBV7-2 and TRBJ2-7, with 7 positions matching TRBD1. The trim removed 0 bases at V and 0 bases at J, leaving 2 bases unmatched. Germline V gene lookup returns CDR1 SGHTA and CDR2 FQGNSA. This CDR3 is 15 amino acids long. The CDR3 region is CASSLAWDSSYEQYF. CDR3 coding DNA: TGTGCCAGCAGCTTAGCCTGGGACAGCTCCTACGAGCAGTACTTC.

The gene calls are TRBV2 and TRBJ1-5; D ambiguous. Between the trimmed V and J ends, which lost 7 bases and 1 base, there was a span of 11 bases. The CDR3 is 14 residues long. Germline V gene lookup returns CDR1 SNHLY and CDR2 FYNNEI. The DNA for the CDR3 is TGTGCCAGCACAGCAGGACCCAGCAATCAGCCCCAGCATTTT. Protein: CASTAGPSNQPQHF. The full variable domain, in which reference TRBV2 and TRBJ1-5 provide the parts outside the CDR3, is EPEVTQTPSHQVTQMGQEVILRCVPISNHLYFYWYRQILGQKVEFLVSFYNNEISEKSEIFDDQFSVERPDGSNFTLKIRSTKLEDSAMYFCASTAGPSNQPQHFGDGTRLSIL.